This T cell receptor beta chain was sequenced during a study of cytomegalovirus exposure and HLA in healthy donors. General study findings and limits: In vitro assays verified that a few CMV-associated chains recognized CMV antigens specifically.

Notes on this clone: The antigen remains undetermined.

Trimming pared 6 bases from V and 3 bases from J, leaving 15 bases between. This CDR3 is 14 amino acids long. Per the germline V gene, CDR1 is ENHRY and CDR2 is SYGVKD. PCR was performed using 60 Vbeta and 13 Jbeta primers. TCRdb keeps only in-frame clones here, not all; method: immunoSEQ multiplex PCR. The sample holds 150,000 to 200,000 clones, roughly 80% seen once. This receptor was obtained from a human donor in good health. This chain joins TRBV10-3 and TRBJ2-7, with D possibly TRBD1 on 7 matching bases. The source material was PBMCs. The CDR3 reads CAIRGGDRVYEQYF. CDR3 sequence (DNA): TGTGCCATCAGGGGCGGGGACAGAGTCTACGAGCAGTACTTC.